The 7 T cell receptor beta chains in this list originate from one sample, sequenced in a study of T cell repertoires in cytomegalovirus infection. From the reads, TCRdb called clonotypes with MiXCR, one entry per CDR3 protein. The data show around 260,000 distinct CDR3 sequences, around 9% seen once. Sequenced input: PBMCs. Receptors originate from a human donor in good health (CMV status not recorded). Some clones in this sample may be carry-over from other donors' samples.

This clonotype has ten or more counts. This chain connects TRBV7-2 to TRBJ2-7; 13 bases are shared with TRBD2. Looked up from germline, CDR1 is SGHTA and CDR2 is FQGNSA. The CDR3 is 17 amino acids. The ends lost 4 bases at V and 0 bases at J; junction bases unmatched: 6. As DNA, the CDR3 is TGTGCCAGCAGCTGGACTAGCGGGGGTAAGAGCTCCTACGAGCAGTACTTC. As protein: CASSWTSGGKSSYEQYF.

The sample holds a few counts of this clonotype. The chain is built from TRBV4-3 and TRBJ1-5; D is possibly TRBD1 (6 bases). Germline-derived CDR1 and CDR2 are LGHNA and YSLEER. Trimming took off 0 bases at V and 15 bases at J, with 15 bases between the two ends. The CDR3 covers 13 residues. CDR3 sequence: CASSQEWGGQPHF. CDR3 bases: TGCGCCAGCAGCCAAGAATGGGGGGGGCAGCCGCATTTT.

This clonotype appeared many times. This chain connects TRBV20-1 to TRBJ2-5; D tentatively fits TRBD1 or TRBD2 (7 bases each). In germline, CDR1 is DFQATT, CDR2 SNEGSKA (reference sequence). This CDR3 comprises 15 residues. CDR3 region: CSLALTSSAGGTQYF. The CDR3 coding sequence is TGCAGCCTCGCCTTGACTAGCAGTGCAGGGGGGACCCAGTACTTC.

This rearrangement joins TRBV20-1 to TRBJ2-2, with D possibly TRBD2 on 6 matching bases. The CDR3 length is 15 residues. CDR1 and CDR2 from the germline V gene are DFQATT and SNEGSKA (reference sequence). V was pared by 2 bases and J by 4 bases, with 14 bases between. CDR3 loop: CSARPGDGSTGELFF. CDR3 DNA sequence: TGCAGTGCTAGACCCGGCGACGGGAGCACCGGGGAGCTGTTTTTT.

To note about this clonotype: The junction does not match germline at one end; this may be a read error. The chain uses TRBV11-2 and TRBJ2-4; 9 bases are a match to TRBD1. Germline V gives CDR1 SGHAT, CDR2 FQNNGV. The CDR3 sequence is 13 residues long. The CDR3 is CASSLDPLDRGSF. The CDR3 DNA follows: TGTGCCAGCAGCTTAGACCCTTTGGACAGGGGATCTTTC.

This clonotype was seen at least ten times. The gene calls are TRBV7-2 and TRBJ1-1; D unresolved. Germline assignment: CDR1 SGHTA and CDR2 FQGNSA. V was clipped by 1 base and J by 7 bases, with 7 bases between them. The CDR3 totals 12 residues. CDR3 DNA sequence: TGTGCCAGCAGCTTAGTCGGGTTTGAAGCTTTCTTT. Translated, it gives CASSLVGFEAFF.

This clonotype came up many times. The CDR3 reads CASSLRAQETQYF. CDR3 DNA: TGTGCCAGCAGCTTAAGGGCTCAGGAGACCCAGTACTTC. The gene calls are TRBV7-8 and TRBJ2-5; no clear D. V was trimmed by 2 bases and J by 5 bases, leaving 9 bases between them. The germline V gene has CDR1 SGHVS and CDR2 FQNEAQ. The CDR3 is made up of 13 amino acids.